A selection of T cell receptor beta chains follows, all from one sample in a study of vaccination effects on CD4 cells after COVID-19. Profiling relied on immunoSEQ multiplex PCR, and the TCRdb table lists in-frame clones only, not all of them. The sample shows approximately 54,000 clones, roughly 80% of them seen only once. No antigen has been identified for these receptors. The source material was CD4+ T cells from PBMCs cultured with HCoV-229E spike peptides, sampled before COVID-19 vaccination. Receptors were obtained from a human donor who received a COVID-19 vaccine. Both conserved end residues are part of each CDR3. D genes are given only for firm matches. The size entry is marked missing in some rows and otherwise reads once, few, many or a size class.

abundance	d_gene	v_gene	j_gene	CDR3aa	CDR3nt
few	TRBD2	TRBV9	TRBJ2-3	CASSEGLGTDTQYF	TGTGCCAGCAGCGAAGGACTAGGGACAGATACGCAGTATTTT
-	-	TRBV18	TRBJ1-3	CASSPPGTSGNTIYF	TGTGCCAGCTCACCCCCGGGGACCTCTGGAAACACCATATATTTT
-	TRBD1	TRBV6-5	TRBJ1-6	CASSSRDSHSKRPLHF	TGTGCCAGCAGTTCCAGGGACAGCCACAGTAAAAGGCCCCTCCACTTT
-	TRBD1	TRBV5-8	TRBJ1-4	CASRPRDRQNEKLFF	TGTGCCAGCAGGCCGCGGGACAGACAAAATGAAAAACTGTTTTTT
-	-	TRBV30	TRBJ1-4	CAWSTARTATNEKLFF	TGTGCCTGGAGCACGGCCAGGACTGCAACTAATGAAAAACTGTTTTTT
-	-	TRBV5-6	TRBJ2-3	CASTLGVADTQYF	TGTGCCAGCACCTTAGGGGTGGCAGATACGCAGTATTTT
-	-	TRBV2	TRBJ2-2	CASRQINTGELFF	TGTGCCAGCAGACAGATTAACACCGGGGAGCTGTTTTTT
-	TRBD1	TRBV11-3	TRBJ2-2	CASSLDPPGTENTGELFF	TGTGCCAGCAGCTTAGACCCACCCGGGACAGAAAACACCGGGGAGCTGTTTTTT
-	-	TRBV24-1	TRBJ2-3	CATSDPDPEADTQYF	TGTGCCACCAGTGATCCTGACCCAGAAGCAGATACGCAGTATTTT
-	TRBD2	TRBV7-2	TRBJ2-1	CASSPGGARFNEQFF	TGTGCCAGCAGCCCCGGGGGGGCAAGGTTCAATGAGCAGTTCTTC
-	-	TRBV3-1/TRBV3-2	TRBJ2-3	CASSQVRGLPSTDTQYF	TGTGCCAGCAGCCAAGTTAGGGGACTCCCTAGCACAGATACGCAGTATTTT
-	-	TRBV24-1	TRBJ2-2	CATSERTPNTGELFF	TGTGCCACCAGTGAGCGGACACCGAACACCGGGGAGCTGTTTTTT
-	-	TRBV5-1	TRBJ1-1	CASSFNTEAFF	TGCGCCAGCAGCTTCAACACTGAAGCTTTCTTT
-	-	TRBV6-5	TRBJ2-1	CASGLAPSSYNEQFF	TGTGCCAGCGGGTTGGCTCCGAGCTCCTACAATGAGCAGTTCTTC
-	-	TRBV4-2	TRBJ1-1	CASSHRGTEAFF	TGTGCCAGCAGCCACCGGGGAACTGAAGCTTTCTTT
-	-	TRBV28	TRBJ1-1	CASSLARKAFF	TGTGCCAGCAGTTTAGCCCGAAAAGCTTTCTTT
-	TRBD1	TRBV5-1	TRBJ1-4	CASSYTGGLSTKLFF	TGCGCCAGCAGCTATACAGGGGGCTTGTCAACTAAGCTGTTTTTT
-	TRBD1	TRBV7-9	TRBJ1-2	CASSLATGLQSYTF	TGTGCCAGCAGCTTAGCGACAGGGCTCCAGAGCTACACCTTC
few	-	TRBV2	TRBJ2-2	CASSDPGLSTGELFF	TGTGCCAGCAGTGATCCAGGACTGAGCACCGGGGAGCTGTTTTTT
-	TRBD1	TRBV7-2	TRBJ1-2	CASSLAATGGPYGYTF	TGTGCCAGCAGCTTAGCGGCGACAGGGGGCCCCTATGGCTACACCTTC
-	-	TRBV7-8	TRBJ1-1	CASSFTGTEAFF	TGTGCCAGCAGCTTTACAGGGACTGAAGCTTTCTTT
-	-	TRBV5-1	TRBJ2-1	CASSYQYLDEQFF	TGCGCCAGCAGCTATCAGTACCTGGATGAGCAGTTCTTC
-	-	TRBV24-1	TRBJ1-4	CATSDPRVGLGEKLFF	TGTGCCACCAGTGATCCACGAGTAGGGTTAGGTGAAAAACTGTTTTTT
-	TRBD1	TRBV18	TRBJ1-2	CASSLPGQGAYGYTF	TGTGCCAGCTCACTCCCGGGACAGGGGGCGTATGGCTACACCTTC
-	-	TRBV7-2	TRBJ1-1	CASSLVPAWRGTEAFF	TGTGCCAGCAGCTTAGTTCCGGCCTGGCGGGGAACTGAAGCTTTCTTT
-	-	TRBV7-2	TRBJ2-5	CASSFQTEEETQYF	TGTGCCAGCAGCTTCCAGACCGAGGAAGAGACCCAGTACTTC
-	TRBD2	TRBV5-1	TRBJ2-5	CASSSLGGNGETQYF	TGCGCCAGCAGCTCGTTGGGGGGGAATGGGGAGACCCAGTACTTC
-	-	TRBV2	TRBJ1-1	CASRGTVNTEAFF	TGTGCCAGCAGGGGTACAGTGAACACTGAAGCTTTCTTT
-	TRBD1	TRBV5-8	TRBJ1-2	CASSTQGTYGYTF	TGTGCCAGCAGCACACAGGGGACCTATGGCTACACCTTC
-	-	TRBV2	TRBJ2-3	CARDGGPSTDTQYF	TGTGCCAGAGACGGGGGACCTAGCACAGATACGCAGTATTTT
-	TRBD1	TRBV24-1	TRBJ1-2	CATSDTRQGSGYGYTF	TGTGCCACCAGTGATACGAGACAGGGGAGTGGCTATGGCTACACCTTC
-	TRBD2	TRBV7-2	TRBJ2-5	CASSPSGVKETQYF	TGTGCCAGCAGCCCCAGCGGGGTTAAAGAGACCCAGTACTTC
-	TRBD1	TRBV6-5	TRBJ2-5	CASSFLGTGEETQYF	TGTGCCAGCAGTTTTCTAGGAACAGGGGAAGAGACCCAGTACTTC
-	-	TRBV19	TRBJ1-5	CASSPRRGNQPQHF	TGTGCCAGTAGTCCTCGAAGGGGCAATCAGCCCCAGCATTTT
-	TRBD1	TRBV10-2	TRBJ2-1	CASSRDRGQDEQFF	TGCGCCAGCAGCCGGGACAGGGGGCAGGATGAGCAGTTCTTC
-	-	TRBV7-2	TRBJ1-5	CASSRFPGPNQPQHF	TGTGCCAGCAGCCGCTTCCCGGGTCCAAATCAGCCCCAGCATTTT
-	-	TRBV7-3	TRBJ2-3	CASSPAPSTDTQYF	TGTGCCAGCAGCCCCGCGCCTAGCACAGATACGCAGTATTTT
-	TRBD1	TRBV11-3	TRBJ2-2	CASSPTGRGTGELFF	TGTGCCAGCAGCCCGACAGGGCGAGGAACCGGGGAGCTGTTTTTT
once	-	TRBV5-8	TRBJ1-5	CASSLAQGRPQHF	TGTGCCAGCAGCTTGGCCCAGGGGCGGCCCCAGCATTTT
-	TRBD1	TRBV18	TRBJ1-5	CASSPLGQGAAQPQHF	TGTGCCAGCTCACCATTGGGACAGGGGGCGGCACAGCCCCAGCATTTT
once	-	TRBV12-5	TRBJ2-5	CASGLVETQYF	TGTGCTAGTGGTTTGGTGGAGACCCAGTACTTC
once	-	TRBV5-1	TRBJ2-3	CASSLAGPTTDTQYF	TGCGCCAGCAGCCTGGCGGGACCCACCACAGATACGCAGTATTTT
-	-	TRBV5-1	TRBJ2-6	CASSSRGFSSGANVLTF	TGCGCCAGCAGCTCCCGGGGATTTAGCTCTGGGGCCAACGTCCTGACTTTC
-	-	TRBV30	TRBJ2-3	CAFERGVTDTQYF	TGTGCCTTCGAACGCGGGGTCACAGATACGCAGTATTTT
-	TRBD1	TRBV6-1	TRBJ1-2	CASSEGEGARGYTF	TGTGCCAGCAGTGAAGGGGAGGGGGCGCGCGGCTACACCTTC
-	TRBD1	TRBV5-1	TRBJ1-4	CASRLTGINEKLFF	TGCGCCAGCAGATTGACAGGGATTAATGAAAAACTGTTTTTT
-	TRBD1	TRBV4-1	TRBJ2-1	CASSQVSGTGSHKGEQFF	TGCGCCAGCAGCCAAGTCTCCGGGACAGGGTCCCACAAGGGTGAGCAGTTCTTC
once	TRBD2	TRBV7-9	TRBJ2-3	CASSLEVLAGGLDTQYF	TGTGCCAGCAGCTTAGAGGTCCTAGCGGGGGGGCTGGATACGCAGTATTTT
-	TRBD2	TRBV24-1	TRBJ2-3	CATSDGRRGDEDTQYF	TGTGCCACCAGTGATGGTAGGCGGGGGGACGAAGATACGCAGTATTTT
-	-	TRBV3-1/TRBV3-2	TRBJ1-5	CASSHQGSNQPQHF	TGTGCCAGCAGCCACCAGGGTAGCAATCAGCCCCAGCATTTT
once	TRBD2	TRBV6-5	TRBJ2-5	CASTPPVAGRETQYF	TGTGCCAGCACCCCCCCGGTAGCGGGGAGAGAGACCCAGTACTTC
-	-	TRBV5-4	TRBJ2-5	CASSRGPKETQYF	TGTGCCAGCAGCCGGGGACCTAAAGAGACCCAGTACTTC
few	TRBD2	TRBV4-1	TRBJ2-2	CASSPIPGLAVYANTGELFF	TGCGCCAGCAGCCCCATACCGGGACTAGCGGTATACGCGAACACCGGGGAGCTGTTTTTT
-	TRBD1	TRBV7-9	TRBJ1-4	CASSRNGAGGEKLFF	TGTGCCAGCAGTCGCAATGGGGCAGGGGGCGAAAAACTGTTTTTT
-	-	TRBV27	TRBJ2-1	CASSLYKGPIYNEQFF	TGTGCCAGCAGTTTATATAAAGGACCTATCTACAATGAGCAGTTCTTC
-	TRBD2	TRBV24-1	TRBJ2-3	CATSAGGGRVTDTQYF	TGTGCCACCAGTGCTGGCGGGGGGCGGGTCACAGATACGCAGTATTTT